This T cell receptor (beta chain) originates from a study of a mutant IDH1 vaccine in newly diagnosed glioma. Whole-study context: Each patient was administered eight vaccinations, scheduled in weeks 1, 3, 5, 7, 11, 15, 19 and 23. Most patients had received both radiotherapy and temozolomide, the prior options being radiotherapy, temozolomide, or both. Study-wide findings and caveats: Altogether, about 93% of patients exhibited vaccine-induced immune responses.

The CDR3 sequence is 16 residues long. CDR1 is MGHRA, CDR2 YSYEKL, per germline. The V and J ends lost 4 bases and 5 bases respectively, with 20 bases between them. TCRdb keeps only in-frame clones here, not all; method: immunoSEQ multiplex PCR. The repertoire holds roughly 74,000 clones, with approximately 85% as singletons. In regard to this clone: What it recognizes is unknown.

Time point denoted: week 23, last vaccination. The vaccine gave 300 ug of a 20-mer mutant IDH1 peptide subcutaneously per dose. The starting material was PBMCs, obtained from a glioma patient whose treatment included an IDH1 peptide vaccine. The V and J genes are TRBV4-1 and TRBJ1-2; D is undetermined. The origin of this receptor is a man aged 25 to 40 with glioma. Some clones in this sample may be carry-over from other donors' samples. CDR3 sequence: CASSLFIGSIGYGYTF. Here the CDR3 DNA reads TGCGCCAGCAGCCTGTTTATTGGTTCCATTGGGTATGGCTACACCTTC.